The 10 T cell receptor beta chains given below trace back to one sample, sequenced in a study of blood T cells in healthy people across ages. Through a sample-barcoded 5' primer and a J-beta primer mix, a second PCR was run for roughly 6 to 12 cycles. TCRdb fed the 5' RACE reads into MiXCR, producing one record per CDR3 protein. The profile shows 800,000 to 1,000,000 distinct CDR3 sequences, around 49% of them singletons. Sequencing was performed on blood. These receptors were collected from a man younger than 40 in good health.

Regarding this clonotype: This may arise from a read error, as a much more abundant clone is one base away. This chain connects TRBV20-1 to TRBJ1-2; tentatively, D is TRBD1 (5 bases). V lost 4 bases and J lost 7, with 16 bases in between. This CDR3 has 13 residues. Germline CDR1 is DFQATT and CDR2 is SNEGSKA (reference sequence). The CDR3 bases are TGCAGTGCTACAGGAGGGGTACACTGTGGCTACACCTTC. It specifies CSATGGVHCGYTF.

The J gene is TRBJ1-2, the V gene TRBV4-2; TRBD1 matches at 10 bases. There are 16 residues in the CDR3. Germline CDR1 and CDR2: LGHNA and YNFKEQ. With V trimmed by 2 bases and J by 6 bases, 9 bases remained unmatched. The CDR3 DNA reads TGTGCCAGCAGCCAACTCCCGACAGGGGGCCTTGATGGCTACACCTTC. It translates to CASSQLPTGGLDGYTF.

CDR3 DNA: TGCAGTGCTCCCGAGAATACCGGGGAGCTGTTTTTT. It yields the protein CSAPENTGELFF. The rearrangement links TRBV20-1 to TRBJ2-2, with D uncertain. V was pared by 5 bases and J by 5 bases, with 9 bases between. The V gene's germline CDR1 is DFQATT and CDR2 SNEGSKA (reference sequence). The CDR3 spans 12 residues.

This chain links TRBV28 with TRBJ2-5; 7 positions agree with TRBD1. CDR1 is MDHEN, CDR2 SYDVKM, per germline. The CDR3 has 13 residues. After removal of 3 bases from V and 4 bases from J, the junction contained 2 bases not matched to a gene. CDR3 protein: CASSFGQVETQYF. As DNA, the CDR3 is TGTGCCAGCAGTTTTGGACAGGTAGAGACCCAGTACTTC.

The chain has TRBV4-3 and TRBJ2-7, with D perhaps matching TRBD2 (5 bases). The CDR3 runs to 15 residues. V dropped 4 bases and J dropped 0 bases, with 13 bases sitting between them. Per the germline V gene, CDR1 is LGHNA and CDR2 is YSLEER. The chain's CDR3 is CASSRIEGDSYEQYF. The CDR3 region has the DNA TGCGCCAGCAGCCGCATCGAGGGAGACTCCTACGAGCAGTACTTC.

The rearrangement links TRBV4-2 to TRBJ1-5; D possibly corresponds to TRBD1 (5 bases). Trimming shortened V by 0 bases and J by 4 bases, and 10 bases separated the two germline ends. Germline V gene data show CDR1 as LGHNA and CDR2 as YNFKEQ. This CDR3 has 15 residues. Written as DNA, the CDR3 is TGTGCCAGCAGCCAAGAATCGGGGGTTAATCAGCCCCAGCATTTT. Its protein product is CASSQESGVNQPQHF.

A few counts support this clonotype. The chain couples TRBV29-1 to TRBJ2-7; unclear D gene. V lost 1 base and J 2 bases, leaving 15 bases between the germline ends. Germline V gene sequence: CDR1 SQVTM, CDR2 ANQGSEA. The CDR3 spans 15 residues. The CDR3 coding sequence is TGCAGCGTTGAAGGGGTTGGGGAAACCCCCTACGAGCAGTACTTC. Amino acids: CSVEGVGETPYEQYF.

This chain links TRBV2 with TRBJ1-6; D is unclear. V lost 2 bases to trimming and J lost 7 bases, with 9 bases between them. Germline V CDR1 and CDR2: SNHLY, FYNNEI. The CDR3 has 14 residues. The CDR3 protein is CASSESAWNSPLHF. As DNA, the CDR3 is TGTGCCAGCAGTGAATCGGCCTGGAATTCACCCCTCCACTTT.

This chain joins TRBV9 and TRBJ1-5; the D gene is possibly TRBD1 (5 bases). CDR3 size: 15 residues. The germline V and J ends were trimmed by 0 bases and 1 base, with 8 bases remaining between them. The V gene's germline CDR1 is SGDLS and CDR2 YYNGEE. In nucleotides, the CDR3 is TGTGCCAGCAGCGTAGAAGGGGTCAGCAATCAGCCCCAGCATTTT. Translating gives CASSVEGVSNQPQHF.

J is TRBJ1-1 and V is TRBV3-1, with 7 bases lining up with TRBD1. Germline lookup yields CDR1 LGHDT and CDR2 YNNKEL (reference sequence). The CDR3 is made up of 13 amino acids. V gave up 3 bases and J gave up 11 bases; unmatched junction bases: 9. CDR3 DNA: TGTGCCAGCAGCCAGCAACAGGGGTCAGGCGCTTTCTTT. Translating it yields CASSQQQGSGAFF.